A single sample gave rise to the 24 T cell receptor beta chains below, sequenced in a study of blood T cell repertoires in COVID-19. Assay used: immunoSEQ multiplex PCR; TCRdb lists only in-frame clones, some missing. The sample carries just over 250,000 clones, about 88% recorded once. Sequencing was carried out using peripheral blood. The receptors were gathered from a man aged 55 to 69 who had recovered from COVID-19.

This clone has a single count. The chain has TRBV19 and TRBJ1-1; D might be TRBD1 (6 bases). Germline lookup yields CDR1 LNHDA and CDR2 SQIVND (reference sequence). The CDR3 totals 16 residues. Trimming shortened V by 0 bases and J by 1 base, and 12 bases separated the two germline ends. The CDR3 sequence: CASSIDGLDRNTEAFF. The DNA of the CDR3 is TGTGCCAGTAGTATAGATGGGCTGGACAGGAACACTGAAGCTTTCTTT.

V usage is TRBV6-4 and J usage is TRBJ2-3, with D tentatively TRBD2 (7 bases). The CDR3 covers 15 residues. The V end lost 3 bases, the J end lost 4 bases, and 14 bases lay between the germline ends. The germline gives CDR1 MRHNA, CDR2 SNTAGT. The CDR3 coding sequence is TGTGCCAGCAGTGATAGGGGGGGCGGTGCAGATACGCAGTATTTT. It translates to CASSDRGGGADTQYF.

The rearrangement joins TRBV6-5 to TRBJ1-5; 7 bases agree with TRBD1. The V segment lost 5 bases and the J segment 3 bases; nucleotides outside the gene matches: 7. Germline assignment: CDR1 MNHEY and CDR2 SVGAGI. The CDR3 has 15 residues. Here the CDR3 reads CASSRQGSPNQPQHF. In nucleotides, the CDR3 is TGTGCCAGCAGTCGACAGGGCTCCCCCAATCAGCCCCAGCATTTT.

The rearrangement uses TRBV6-5 and TRBJ2-3, with D maybe TRBD1 (5 bases). Deletions cut 5 bases from V and 2 bases from J, with 11 bases between. The germline V gene has CDR1 MNHEY and CDR2 SVGAGI. The CDR3 is made up of 14 amino acids. DNA for the CDR3: TGTGCCAGCAGTCACACAGGTTCCACAGATACGCAGTATTTT. Protein: CASSHTGSTDTQYF.

The chain links TRBV7-2 to TRBJ2-5; no clear D. Germline V gene sequence: CDR1 SGHTA, CDR2 FQGNSA. This CDR3 has 14 amino acids. V lost 4 bases and J lost 0, with 9 bases in between. The CDR3 spells CASSYGVYQETQYF. The CDR3 coding sequence is TGTGCCAGCAGCTACGGAGTATACCAAGAGACCCAGTACTTC.

CDR3 residues: CASSLAGTVTSTDTQYF. The CDR3 bases are TGTGCCAGCAGCTTGGCGGGGACAGTGACTAGCACAGATACGCAGTATTTT. The chain carries TRBV5-4 and TRBJ2-3; 7 nucleotides line up with TRBD1. The CDR3 sequence is 17 residues long. With V trimmed by 0 bases and J by 0 bases, 7 bases remained unmatched. Germline CDR1 SGHNT, CDR2 YYREEE (reference sequence).

The rearrangement links TRBV7-2 to TRBJ2-3; 9 nucleotides match TRBD1. The J segment lost 4 bases and the V segment lost 7 bases, leaving 12 bases of the junction unmatched. The CDR3 contains 16 residues. Germline assignment: CDR1 SGHTA and CDR2 FQGNSA. The chain's CDR3 is CASTFRDRDFPDTQYF. For the CDR3, the DNA is TGTGCCAGCACCTTCCGGGACAGGGATTTTCCAGATACGCAGTATTTT.

The rearrangement joins TRBV4-1 to TRBJ1-2; the match to TRBD1 covers 9 bases. The germline V gene has CDR1 MGHRA and CDR2 YSYEKL. This CDR3 contains 15 residues. The V segment lost 0 bases and the J segment 8 bases; nucleotides outside the gene matches: 7. CDR3 sequence reads: CASSQEGQGLRGYTF. CDR3 in DNA: TGCGCCAGCAGCCAAGAGGGACAGGGACTTCGAGGCTACACCTTC.

The rearrangement joins TRBV3-1 (or the pseudogene TRBV3-2) to TRBJ1-5, with TRBD1 as a possible D gene (6 bases). The CDR3 spans 14 residues. CDR1 and CDR2 (germline): LGHDT, YNNKEL (reference sequence). Trimming shortened V by 7 bases and J by 1 base, and 11 bases separated the two germline ends. This chain's CDR3 is CASTFRGSNQPQHF. CDR3 DNA: TGTGCCAGCACATTCAGGGGAAGCAATCAGCCCCAGCATTTT.

The V call is TRBV18, the J call TRBJ1-1; D uncertain. Deletions cut 2 bases from V and 1 base from J, with 11 bases between. The CDR3 covers 15 residues. CDR1 and CDR2 from the germline V gene are KGHSH and LQKENI. CDR3 sequence: CASSPLTGENTEAFF. The DNA for the CDR3 is TGTGCCAGCTCACCATTGACCGGAGAGAACACTGAAGCTTTCTTT. The whole variable domain, remainder taken from reference TRBV18 and TRBJ1-1, is NAGVMQNPRHLVRRRGQEARLRCSPMKGHSHVYWYRQLPEEGLKFMVYLQKENIIDESGMPKERFSAEFPKEGPSILRIQQVVRGDSAAYFCASSPLTGENTEAFFGQGTRLTVV.

CDR3 nucleotides: TGTGCCAGTAGTATCGGCACGGGGGGCTCCTACAATGAGCAGTTCTTC. Translating it yields CASSIGTGGSYNEQFF. The chain couples TRBV19 to TRBJ2-1; 7 bases are shared with TRBD2. V trimming: 3 bases; J trimming: 0 bases; junction bases outside the gene matches: 5. CDR3 length equals 16 residues. Germline-derived CDR1 and CDR2 are LNHDA and SQIVND (reference sequence).

The chain couples TRBV7-2 to TRBJ1-6; D may be TRBD1 (5 bases). This CDR3 has 19 amino acids. The germline gives CDR1 SGHTA, CDR2 FQGNSA. V was trimmed by 4 bases and J by 0 bases, leaving 19 bases between them. The DNA for the CDR3 is TGTGCCAGCAGCTCCATTGACAGTTACGAGAGCTCCTATAATTCACCCCTCCACTTT. It codes for CASSSIDSYESSYNSPLHF.

The rearrangement uses TRBV6-5 and TRBJ2-5; D remains unclear. Per germline, CDR1 MNHEY and CDR2 SVGAGI. Trimming pared 5 bases from V and 5 bases from J, leaving 9 bases between. This CDR3 region has 12 residues. The chain's CDR3 is CASSPDWETQYF. For the CDR3, the DNA is TGTGCCAGCAGTCCCGACTGGGAGACCCAGTACTTC.

The rearrangement links TRBV18 to TRBJ1-4, with 11 bases lining up with TRBD1. V trimming: 3 bases; J trimming: 0 bases; junction bases outside the gene matches: 3. Per germline, CDR1 KGHSH and CDR2 LQKENI. This CDR3 comprises 17 residues. The CDR3 sequence is CASSPGQGVATNEKLFF. The CDR3 bases are TGTGCCAGCTCACCGGGACAGGGGGTTGCAACTAATGAAAAACTGTTTTTT. The full variable domain, in which reference TRBV18 and TRBJ1-4 provide the parts outside the CDR3, is NAGVMQNPRHLVRRRGQEARLRCSPMKGHSHVYWYRQLPEEGLKFMVYLQKENIIDESGMPKERFSAEFPKEGPSILRIQQVVRGDSAAYFCASSPGQGVATNEKLFFGSGTQLSVL.

This chain connects TRBV6-6 to TRBJ1-1, with D uncertain. The V end lost 6 bases, the J end lost 0 bases, and 11 bases lay between the germline ends. Looked up from germline, CDR1 is MNHNY and CDR2 is SVGAGI (reference sequence). The CDR3 has 14 amino acids. CDR3 sequence: CASSQSGMNTEAFF. The DNA for the CDR3 is TGTGCCAGCAGCCAGTCCGGGATGAACACTGAAGCTTTCTTT.

This clone occurred once. This chain connects TRBV5-1 to TRBJ1-6; a weak D match, TRBD1 (5 bases). The CDR3 has 13 residues. Looked up from germline, CDR1 is SGHRS and CDR2 is YFSETQ. V was pared by 5 bases and J by 7 bases, with 10 bases between. The CDR3 region is CASRGDWNSPLHF. DNA for the CDR3: TGCGCCAGCAGAGGGGATTGGAATTCACCCCTCCACTTT.

The chain joins TRBV11-2 to TRBJ2-7, with 7 bases aligning to TRBD2. The CDR3 has 12 residues. V gave up 3 bases and J gave up 6 bases; unmatched junction bases: 2. CDR1 is SGHAT and CDR2 is FQNNGV in the germline V gene. CDR3 amino acids: CASSLGTIEQYF. The CDR3, as DNA: TGTGCCAGCAGCTTGGGGACTATCGAGCAGTACTTC.

The chain couples TRBV27 to TRBJ2-3, with 7 positions matching TRBD1. Germline V lookup: CDR1 MNHEY, CDR2 SMNVEV (reference sequence). This CDR3 is 14 amino acids long. The J segment lost 4 bases and the V segment lost 3 bases, leaving 4 bases of the junction unmatched. DNA for the CDR3: TGTGCCAGCAGTTTCGACAGGGTCTCAGATACGCAGTATTTT. This encodes CASSFDRVSDTQYF.

The rearrangement links TRBV18 to TRBJ2-7; 9 nucleotides match TRBD1. There are 15 residues in the CDR3. Per germline, CDR1 KGHSH and CDR2 LQKENI. The V gene end was trimmed by 3 bases and the J gene end by 12 bases; junction bases not matched to a gene: 15. The CDR3 nucleotides read TGTGCCAGCTCACCCTCCCCCGGGACAGGGATGTTTCGGTACTTC. It encodes CASSPSPGTGMFRYF.

This clone has only a few counts. The J gene is TRBJ2-1, the V gene TRBV4-2; the match to TRBD2 covers 11 bases. The V gene's germline CDR1 is LGHNA and CDR2 YNFKEQ. The CDR3 sequence is 16 residues long. V gave up 3 bases and J gave up 8 bases; unmatched junction bases: 9. The CDR3, as DNA: TGTGCCAGCAGCCAGGCGACTAGCGGGGCCATCTATGAGCAGTTCTTC. Translating it yields CASSQATSGAIYEQFF.

The V call is TRBV7-9, the J call TRBJ1-2, with 7 nucleotides matching TRBD1. This CDR3 spans 16 amino acids. V was clipped by 2 bases and J by 4 bases; unmatched bases: 10. CDR1 is SEHNR, CDR2 FQNEAQ, per germline (reference sequence). The CDR3 DNA sequence: TGTGCCAGCAGCTTACGGGCAGGGGGAACTCTCTATGGCTACACCTTC. Translation gives CASSLRAGGTLYGYTF.

This rearrangement joins TRBV3-1 (or the pseudogene TRBV3-2) to TRBJ2-5; weak D call: TRBD2 (6 bases). Trimming cost V 4 bases and J 5 bases, with 11 bases left between them. Germline-derived CDR1 and CDR2 are LGHDT and YNNKEL (reference sequence). The CDR3 has 13 residues. The CDR3 region has the DNA TGTGCCAGCAGCCTCCACGCGGGGGAGACCCAGTACTTC. This encodes CASSLHAGETQYF.

The rearrangement joins TRBV19 to TRBJ2-7; D is perhaps TRBD2 (5 bases). Germline V gene lookup returns CDR1 LNHDA and CDR2 SQIVND (reference sequence). The V and J ends lost 3 bases and 6 bases respectively, with 15 bases between them. The CDR3 loop spans 14 amino acids. CDR3 region: CASSISDWATEQYF. CDR3 in DNA: TGTGCCAGTAGTATTTCGGACTGGGCGACCGAGCAGTACTTC.

The chain joins TRBV9 to TRBJ1-2; tentatively, D is TRBD1 (5 bases). The V gene's germline CDR1 is SGDLS and CDR2 YYNGEE. Trimming took 3 bases from V and 8 from J, leaving 23 bases between them. The CDR3 contains 16 residues. CDR3 sequence (DNA): TGTGCCAGCAGCGCACAGGCTTCCGGCACCCAACGGGGCTACACCTTC. This codes for CASSAQASGTQRGYTF. Using reference TRBV9 and TRBJ1-2 for the parts outside the CDR3, the full variable domain is DSGVTQTPKHLITATGQRVTLRCSPRSGDLSVYWYQQSLDQGLQFLIQYYNGEERAKGNILERFSAQQFPDLHSELNLSSLELGDSALYFCASSAQASGTQRGYTFGSGTRLTVV.